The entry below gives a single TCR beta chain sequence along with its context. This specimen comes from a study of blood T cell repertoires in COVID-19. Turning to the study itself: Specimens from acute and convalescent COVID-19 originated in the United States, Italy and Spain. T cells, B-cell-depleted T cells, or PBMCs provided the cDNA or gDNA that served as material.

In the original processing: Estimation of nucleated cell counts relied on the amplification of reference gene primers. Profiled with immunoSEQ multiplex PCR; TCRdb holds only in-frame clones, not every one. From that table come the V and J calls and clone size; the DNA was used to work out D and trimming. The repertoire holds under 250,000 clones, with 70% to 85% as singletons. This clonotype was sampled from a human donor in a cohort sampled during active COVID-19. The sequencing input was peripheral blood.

CDR3 sequence reads: CASSSRTSGRGYEQFF. The CDR3 DNA reads TGTGCCAGCAGCTCCCGGACTAGCGGGAGAGGGTATGAGCAGTTCTTC. The rearrangement joins TRBV7-9 to TRBJ2-1, with 13 bases aligning to TRBD2. Germline-derived CDR1 and CDR2 are SEHNR and FQNEAQ (reference sequence). The CDR3 has 16 residues. V trimming: 4 bases; J trimming: 8 bases; junction bases outside the gene matches: 8.